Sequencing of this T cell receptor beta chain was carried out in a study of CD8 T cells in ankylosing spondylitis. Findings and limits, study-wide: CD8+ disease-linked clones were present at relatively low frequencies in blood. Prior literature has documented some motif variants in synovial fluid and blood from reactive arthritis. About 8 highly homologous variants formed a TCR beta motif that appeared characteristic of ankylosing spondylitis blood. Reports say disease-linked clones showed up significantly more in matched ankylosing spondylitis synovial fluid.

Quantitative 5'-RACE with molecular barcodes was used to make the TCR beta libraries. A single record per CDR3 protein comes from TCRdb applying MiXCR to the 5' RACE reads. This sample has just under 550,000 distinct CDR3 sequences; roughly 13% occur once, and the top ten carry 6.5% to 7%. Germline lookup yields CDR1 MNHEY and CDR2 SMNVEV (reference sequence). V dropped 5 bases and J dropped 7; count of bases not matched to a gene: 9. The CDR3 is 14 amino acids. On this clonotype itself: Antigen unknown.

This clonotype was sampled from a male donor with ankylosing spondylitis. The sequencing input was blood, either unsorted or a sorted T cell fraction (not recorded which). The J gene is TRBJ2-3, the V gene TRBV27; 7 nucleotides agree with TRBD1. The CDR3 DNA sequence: TGTGCCAGCAGTATAACAGGGGCGGCAAATACGCAGTATTTT. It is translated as CASSITGAANTQYF.